Listed below are T cell receptor beta chains from one sample, sequenced in a study of cytomegalovirus exposure and HLA in healthy donors. This table comes from immunoSEQ multiplex PCR, and its TCRdb copy is limited to in-frame clones, with some not included. The table includes tens of thousands of clones, approximately 72% detected once. Sequencing was done on a sample of PBMCs. The receptors come from a woman between 25 and 40 years old in good health and CMV-seronegative. Both conserved end residues are part of each CDR3. The D gene is left open where the match is weak. Expanded clones are given a class, and other clones once, few, many or no size at all.

>NA|TRBJ2-3|NA|TRBV10-3
CAISAVTKNTDTQYF
TGTGCCATCAGTGCCGTAACTAAGAACACAGATACGCAGTATTTT
>NA|TRBJ2-3|NA|TRBV6-4
CASSLTGEADTQYF
TGTGCCAGCAGCCTTACAGGGGAGGCAGATACGCAGTATTTT
>TRBD2|TRBJ2-3|NA|TRBV2
CASIETRTSGRMYTQYF
TGTGCCAGCATAGAAACAAGGACTAGCGGGAGAATGTATACGCAGTATTTT
>NA|TRBJ1-6|NA|TRBV12-5
CASAWANRVHSPLHF
TGTGCTAGTGCTTGGGCTAACAGGGTCCATTCACCCCTCCACTTT
>TRBD2|TRBJ2-5|few|TRBV2
CASRIGTKETQYF
TGTGCCAGCAGGATCGGGACTAAAGAGACCCAGTACTTC
>TRBD2|TRBJ2-7|NA|TRBV5-1
CASSLMTGGEQYF
TGCGCCAGCAGCTTAATGACGGGAGGGGAGCAGTACTTC
>TRBD1|TRBJ1-4|few|TRBV30
CAWSRDRGNEKLFF
TGTGCCTGGAGCCGGGACAGGGGGAATGAAAAACTGTTTTTT
>TRBD1|TRBJ1-1|NA|TRBV28
CASTSPGGANTEAFF
TGTGCCAGCACTTCTCCAGGGGGCGCAAACACTGAAGCTTTCTTT
>NA|TRBJ2-1|NA|TRBV6-6
CASSYSIGGASDEQFF
TGTGCCAGCAGTTACTCGATTGGGGGGGCCTCAGATGAGCAGTTCTTC
>TRBD1|TRBJ1-5|NA|TRBV6-5
CASRSRQGDQPQHF
TGTGCCAGCAGGTCCAGACAGGGAGATCAGCCCCAGCATTTT
>TRBD1|TRBJ1-2|NA|TRBV9
CASTLGQDYGYTF
TGTGCCAGCACCCTAGGACAGGACTATGGCTACACCTTC
>TRBD1|TRBJ1-1|NA|TRBV6-5
CACYRGGGTEAFF
TGTGCCTGCTACAGGGGTGGCGGTACTGAAGCTTTCTTT
>TRBD1|TRBJ1-1|few|TRBV19
CASSLGQGDTEAFF
TGTGCCAGTAGTTTGGGACAGGGGGACACTGAAGCTTTCTTT
>TRBD1|TRBJ2-4|once|TRBV6-1
CASSEGTGAIAKNIQYF
TGTGCCAGCAGTGAAGGGACAGGGGCCATAGCCAAAAACATTCAGTACTTC
>TRBD1|TRBJ2-7|NA|TRBV5-4
CASSRDRGLVEQYF
TGTGCCAGCAGCCGGGACAGGGGGTTGGTCGAGCAGTACTTC
>NA|TRBJ1-1|NA|TRBV16
CASSSGRGSTEAFF
TGTGCCAGCAGCAGTGGACGGGGGAGCACTGAAGCTTTCTTT
>NA|TRBJ1-2|few|TRBV30
CAWTRGRDSNYGYTF
TGTGCCTGGACTAGAGGCAGAGATTCAAACTATGGCTACACCTTC
>TRBD1|TRBJ2-7|NA|TRBV6-5
CASSTGTGFEQYF
TGTGCCAGCAGTACCGGGACAGGGTTCGAGCAGTACTTC
>NA|TRBJ2-6|few|TRBV5-8
CASSASRSSGANVLTF
TGTGCCAGCAGCGCATCCCGGAGCTCTGGGGCCAACGTCCTGACTTTC
>NA|TRBJ2-7|NA|TRBV2
CASKDRLGGYEQYF
TGTGCCAGCAAAGACCGCCTGGGGGGTTACGAGCAGTACTTC
>NA|TRBJ1-2|NA|TRBV28
CASSQGVYGYTF
TGTGCCAGCTCACAGGGCGTCTATGGCTACACCTTC
>NA|TRBJ2-1|NA|TRBV5-6
CASSFIRGNEQFF
TGTGCCAGCAGCTTTATAAGGGGCAATGAGCAGTTCTTC
>NA|TRBJ1-2|NA|TRBV7-2
CASSPKSRDSYGYTF
TGTGCCAGCAGTCCAAAGTCCCGAGACAGCTATGGCTACACCTTC
>TRBD1|TRBJ1-1|NA|TRBV13
CASSLLGQLNTEAFF
TGTGCCAGCAGCTTACTGGGACAGTTGAACACTGAAGCTTTCTTT
>TRBD1|TRBJ2-2|few|TRBV6-1
CASRAGGSDTGELFF
TGTGCCAGCAGAGCAGGGGGCTCGGACACCGGGGAGCTGTTTTTT
>NA|TRBJ2-3|NA|TRBV6-5
CASNDPGTDTQYF
TGTGCCAGCAACGACCCGGGGACAGATACGCAGTATTTT